This TCR beta chain was sequenced for a study of shared clonotypes between healthy human individuals. The CDR3 is made up of 16 amino acids. The J segment lost 6 bases and the V segment lost 3 bases, leaving 12 bases of the junction unmatched. The germline V gene encodes CDR1 MNHEY and CDR2 SMNVEV (reference sequence). On this clone itself: Its antigen is as yet unknown.

Healthy HIV-negative adults without recent acute infections or vaccinations served as donors. Study-wide findings and caveats: In having few donors, the study represented limited genetic and exposure-history diversity.

Across several immunoSEQ plates, the genomic DNA of each subset was split evenly. In replicate PCRs of sorted subsets, around 200 ng DNA, approximately 30,000 T cell genomes, was used. The method was immunoSEQ multiplex PCR; TCRdb's version includes in-frame clones alone and lacks a portion of them. This table holds around 2.5 million clones, 93% found once. The rearrangement joins TRBV27 to TRBJ2-7; TRBD1 agrees at 9 bases. Sample: naive CD4+ T cells from PBMCs. Documented subset: CD45RA+ positively selected. The sequence was collected from a man younger than 30 in good health. Some clones in this sample may be carry-over from other donors' samples. The DNA of the CDR3 is TGTGCCAGCAGTTTTAGTGGGACAGGGAGGGTTGGCGAGCAGTACTTC. Its protein product is CASSFSGTGRVGEQYF.